This T cell receptor (beta chain) was recovered during a study of blood T cell repertoires in COVID-19. Across the study: Italy, Spain and the United States were the sources of the convalescent and acute COVID-19 samples. In each case, the material was cDNA or gDNA derived from T cells, B-cell-depleted T cells, or PBMCs.

As originally analysed: The assay estimated nucleated cells by amplifying reference gene primers. TCRdb's copy holds only in-frame clones and misses some; the assay was immunoSEQ multiplex PCR. From that table come the V and J calls and clone size; the DNA was used to work out D and trimming. The sample has more than 150,000 clones, approximately 82% seen once. Trimming pared 4 bases from V and 2 bases from J, leaving 21 bases between. The CDR3 has 18 residues. Germline CDR1 MDHEN, CDR2 SYDVKM. The clonotype originates from a man in his sixties or seventies who had recovered from COVID-19. V usage is TRBV28 and J usage is TRBJ1-5; D unclear. The sample consisted of peripheral blood. In nucleotides, the CDR3 is TGTGCCAGCAGTTCGCCGTCCCGGTTAGTACTTGGCAATCAGCCCCAGCATTTT. This encodes CASSSPSRLVLGNQPQHF.